This T cell receptor beta chain was sequenced in a study of blood T cell repertoires in COVID-19. Study-level information: The United States, Italy and Spain supplied acute and convalescent COVID-19 samples. The cDNA or gDNA used as material had been derived from T cells, B-cell-depleted T cells, or PBMCs.

Per the authors' pipeline: Nucleated cell number was recorded as an estimate derived from reference gene primer amplification. The repertoire was sequenced with immunoSEQ multiplex PCR; TCRdb's copy has only in-frame clones and lacks some. V and J calls and clone size come straight from that table; D and trimming were deduced from the DNA. This sample has roughly 55,000 clones, with approximately 79% found just once. The germline V and J ends were trimmed by 5 bases and 5 bases, with 9 bases remaining between them. The CDR3 length is 12 residues. The germline V gene has CDR1 KGHSH and CDR2 LQKENI. The sequencing input was peripheral blood. The TCR originated in a man between 60 and 75 years old with acute or convalescent COVID-19. The chain carries TRBV18 and TRBJ2-5; no firm D call. CDR3 sequence reads: CASSSLRETQYF. CDR3 DNA sequence: TGTGCCAGCTCATCACTGAGGGAGACCCAGTACTTC.